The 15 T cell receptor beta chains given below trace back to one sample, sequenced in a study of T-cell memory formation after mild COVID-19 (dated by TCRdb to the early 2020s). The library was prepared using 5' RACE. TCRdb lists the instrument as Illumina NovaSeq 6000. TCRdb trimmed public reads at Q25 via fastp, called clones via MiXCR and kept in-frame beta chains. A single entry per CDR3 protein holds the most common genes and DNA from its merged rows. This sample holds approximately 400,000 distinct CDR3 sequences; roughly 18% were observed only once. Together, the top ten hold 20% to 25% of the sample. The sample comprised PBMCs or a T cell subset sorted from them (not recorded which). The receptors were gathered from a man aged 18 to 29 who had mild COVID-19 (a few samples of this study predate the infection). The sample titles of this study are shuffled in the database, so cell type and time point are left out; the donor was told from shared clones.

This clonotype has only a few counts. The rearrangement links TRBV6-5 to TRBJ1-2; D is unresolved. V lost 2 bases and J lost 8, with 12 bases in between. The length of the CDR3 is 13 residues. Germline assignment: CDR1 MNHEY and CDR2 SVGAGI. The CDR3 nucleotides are TGTGCCAGCAGTTACACAGATGGCACCGGCTACACCTTC. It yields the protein CASSYTDGTGYTF.

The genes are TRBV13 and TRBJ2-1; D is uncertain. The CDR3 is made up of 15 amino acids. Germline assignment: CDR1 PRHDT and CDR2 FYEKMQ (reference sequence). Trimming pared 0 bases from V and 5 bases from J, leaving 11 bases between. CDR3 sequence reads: CASSLGWSANNEQFF. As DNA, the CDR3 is TGTGCCAGCAGCTTAGGCTGGTCAGCCAACAATGAGCAGTTCTTC.

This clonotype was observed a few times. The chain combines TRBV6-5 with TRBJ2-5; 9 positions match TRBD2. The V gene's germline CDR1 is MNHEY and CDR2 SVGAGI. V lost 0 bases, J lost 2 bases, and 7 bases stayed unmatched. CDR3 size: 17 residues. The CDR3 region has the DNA TGTGCCAGCAGTTACTCGATCCGGACTAGCGTGCAAGAGACCCAGTACTTC. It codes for CASSYSIRTSVQETQYF.

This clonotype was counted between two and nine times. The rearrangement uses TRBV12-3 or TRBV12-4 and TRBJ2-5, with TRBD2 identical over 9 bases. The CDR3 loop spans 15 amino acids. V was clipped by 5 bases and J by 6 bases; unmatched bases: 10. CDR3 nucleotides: TGTGCCAGCAGTCCAGGCCTAGCGGGGACGCAGACCCAGTACTTC. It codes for CASSPGLAGTQTQYF.

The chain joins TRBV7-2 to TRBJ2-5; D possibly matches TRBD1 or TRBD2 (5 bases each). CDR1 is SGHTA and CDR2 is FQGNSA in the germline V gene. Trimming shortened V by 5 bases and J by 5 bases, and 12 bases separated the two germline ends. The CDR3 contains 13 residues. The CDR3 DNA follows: TGTGCCAGCAGCACCGGGACCTCGGAGACCCAGTACTTC. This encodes CASSTGTSETQYF.

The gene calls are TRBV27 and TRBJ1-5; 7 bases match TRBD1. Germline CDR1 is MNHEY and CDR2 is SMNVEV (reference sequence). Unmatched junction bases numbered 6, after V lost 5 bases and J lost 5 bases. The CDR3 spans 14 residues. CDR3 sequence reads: CASSLAGTDQPQHF. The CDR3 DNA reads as TGTGCCAGCAGTCTAGCTGGGACAGATCAGCCCCAGCATTTT.

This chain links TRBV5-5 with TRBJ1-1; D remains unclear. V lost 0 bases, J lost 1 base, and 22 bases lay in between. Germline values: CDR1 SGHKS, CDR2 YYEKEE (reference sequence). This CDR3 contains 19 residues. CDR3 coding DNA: TGTGCCAGCAGCTTGGCGTGGTCCGGCGACCTCTACCCGAACACTGAAGCTTTCTTT. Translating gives CASSLAWSGDLYPNTEAFF.

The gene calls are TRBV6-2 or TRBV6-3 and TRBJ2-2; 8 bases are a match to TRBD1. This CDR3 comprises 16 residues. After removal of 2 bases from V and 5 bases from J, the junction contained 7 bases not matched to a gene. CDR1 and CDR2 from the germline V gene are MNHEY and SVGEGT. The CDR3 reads CASSYLDRGSTGELFF. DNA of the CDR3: TGTGCCAGCAGTTACCTCGACAGGGGCTCTACCGGGGAGCTGTTTTTT.

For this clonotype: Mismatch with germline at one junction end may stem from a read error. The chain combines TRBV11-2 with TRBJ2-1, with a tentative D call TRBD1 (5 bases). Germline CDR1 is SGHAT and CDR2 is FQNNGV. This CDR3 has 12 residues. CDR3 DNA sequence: TGTGCCAGCAACTTAGGGGTGGATGAGCAGTTCTTC. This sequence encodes CASNLGVDEQFF.

For the CDR3, the DNA is TGTGCCAGCAGTTTCAAGGGGAACAATGAGCAGTTCTTC. As protein: CASSFKGNNEQFF. The rearrangement joins TRBV12-3 or TRBV12-4 to TRBJ2-1; maybe TRBD1 (5 bases). The V end lost 3 bases, the J end lost 5 bases, and 8 bases lay between the germline ends. The CDR3 covers 13 residues.

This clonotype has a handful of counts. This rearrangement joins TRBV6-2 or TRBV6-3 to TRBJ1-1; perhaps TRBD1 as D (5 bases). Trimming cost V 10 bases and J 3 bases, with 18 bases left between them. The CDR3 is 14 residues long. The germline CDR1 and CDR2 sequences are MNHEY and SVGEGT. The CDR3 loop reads CAISERQPYTEAFF. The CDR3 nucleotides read TGTGCCATCTCCGAGCGACAGCCTTACACTGAAGCTTTCTTT.

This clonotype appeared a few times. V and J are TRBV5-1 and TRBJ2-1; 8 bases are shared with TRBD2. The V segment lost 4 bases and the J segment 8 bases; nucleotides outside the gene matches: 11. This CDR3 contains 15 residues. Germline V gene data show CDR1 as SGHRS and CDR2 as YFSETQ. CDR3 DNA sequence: TGCGCCAGCAGCCCTGTGCCGGGGGGGCCCGATGAGCAGTTCTTC. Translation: CASSPVPGGPDEQFF.

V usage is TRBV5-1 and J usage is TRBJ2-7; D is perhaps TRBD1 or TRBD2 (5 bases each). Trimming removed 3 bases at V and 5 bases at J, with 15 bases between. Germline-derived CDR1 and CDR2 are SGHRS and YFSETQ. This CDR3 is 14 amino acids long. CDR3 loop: CASSSWAGAHEQYF. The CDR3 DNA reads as TGCGCCAGCAGCTCCTGGGCCGGGGCCCACGAGCAGTACTTC.

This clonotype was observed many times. The CDR3 loop reads CASSYTAAGANVLTF. In DNA form, the CDR3 reads TGTGCCAGCAGTTACACGGCGGCTGGGGCCAACGTCCTGACTTTC. The chain couples TRBV6-5 to TRBJ2-6, with unresolved D. The length of the CDR3 is 15 residues. From germline, CDR1 is MNHEY and CDR2 SVGAGI. With 2 bases removed from V and 2 bases from J, the gap between germline ends came to 7 bases.

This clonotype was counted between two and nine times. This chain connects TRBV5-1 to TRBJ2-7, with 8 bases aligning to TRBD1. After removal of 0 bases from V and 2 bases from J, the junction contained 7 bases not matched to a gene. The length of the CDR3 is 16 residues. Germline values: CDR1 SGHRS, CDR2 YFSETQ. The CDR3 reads CASSLGTGGQAYEQYF. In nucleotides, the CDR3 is TGCGCCAGCAGCTTGGGAACCGGGGGACAGGCCTACGAGCAGTACTTC.